The present TCR beta chain was sequenced within a study of regulatory T cells in long-lasting Graves disease. Regarding time point: newly diagnosed GD, antithyroid drugs for less than 3 months. The TCR library was prepared using RNA isolated from PBMCs. CDR3 regions were amplified by Arm-PCR using iRepertoire HTBI primers to build TCR beta libraries. TCRdb ran MiXCR on the multiplex PCR reads and lists one entry per CDR3 protein. Among some 500,000 distinct CDR3 sequences listed, about 16% were seen once. The CDR3 length is 12 residues. V lost 0 bases to trimming and J lost 11 bases, with 8 bases between them. CDR1 and CDR2 from the germline V gene are SEHNR and FQNEAQ (reference sequence). These records were also assigned to another study, of T cells in Graves' hyperthyroidism and ophthalmopathy. That paper adds: The HTBI primer set was used in a first-round RT-PCR of the TCR CDR3. Most expanded thyroid clonotypes above 0.001 also appeared in blood.

This chain links TRBV7-9 with TRBJ1-3; the D is unclear. The sample in question was peripheral blood mononuclear cells (PBMCs), obtained at new diagnosis, from a patient treated with antithyroid drugs. The receptor's source is a woman aged 35-65 years with Graves disease. The CDR3 DNA reads as TGTGCCAGCAGCTTAGCTGACCGGGCCATATATTTT. Translated, it gives CASSLADRAIYF.